This passage covers 27 T cell receptor beta chains from one sample sequenced in a study of OX40 agonist ivuxolimab in advanced cancers. Using immunoSEQ multiplex PCR, the repertoire was profiled, and TCRdb retains in-frame clones only, with some absent. The sample records roughly 58,000 clones, around 85% being singletons. This sample comprised CD4+ or CD8+ T cells sorted from blood, obtained in a trial of the OX40 agonist ivuxolimab. The receptors derive from an adult with an advanced solid tumor such as melanoma, head and neck, liver or kidney cancer.

This chain uses TRBV5-4 with TRBJ1-2; 11 nucleotides line up with TRBD1. CDR1 SGHNT and CDR2 YYREEE come from the germline V gene (reference sequence). The V segment lost 3 bases and the J segment 4 bases; nucleotides outside the gene matches: 5. The CDR3 spans 15 residues. CDR3 nucleotides: TGTGCCAGCAGCTCCGGGACAGGGGGTGGCTATGGCTACACCTTC. Translated, it gives CASSSGTGGGYGYTF.

The chain uses TRBV5-1 and TRBJ2-1; TRBD2 aligns across 11 bases. Trimming took 4 bases from V and 4 from J; bases not matched to a gene: 4. The CDR3 is made up of 15 amino acids. Per germline, CDR1 SGHRS and CDR2 YFSETQ. The CDR3 nucleotides read TGCGCCAGCAGCATCGGACTAGCGGGTTACAATGAGCAGTTCTTC. This sequence encodes CASSIGLAGYNEQFF.

V is TRBV7-3 and J is TRBJ2-3; 7 bases align to TRBD2. With 1 base clipped from V and 8 bases from J, the junction kept 21 bases outside the gene matches. This CDR3 has 19 amino acids. The germline gives CDR1 SGHTA, CDR2 FQGTGA. CDR3 loop: CASSLRGGSSGIAASTQYF. For the CDR3, the DNA is TGTGCCAGCAGCTTAAGGGGAGGGTCTAGCGGTATCGCGGCCTCTACGCAGTATTTT.

J is TRBJ2-2 and V is TRBV5-1; no definite D call. Trimming took 0 bases from V and 7 from J, leaving 7 bases between them. Germline V gene lookup returns CDR1 SGHRS and CDR2 YFSETQ. The CDR3 consists of 13 residues. This CDR3 is CASSLVPDGELFF. The CDR3 DNA is TGCGCCAGCAGCTTGGTCCCAGACGGGGAGCTGTTTTTT.

The chain recombines TRBV5-1 with TRBJ1-4; 9 nucleotides line up with TRBD1. The CDR3 covers 17 residues. Germline trimming cut 5 bases from V and 7 bases from J; bases unmatched to any gene: 15. The germline V gene has CDR1 SGHRS and CDR2 YFSETQ. This CDR3 is CASRTGQGGNRVEKLFF. The CDR3 DNA reads as TGCGCCAGCAGGACGGGACAGGGAGGGAATCGGGTTGAAAAACTGTTTTTT. Supplemented by reference TRBV5-1 and TRBJ1-4, the full variable domain reads KAGVTQTPRYLIKTRGQQVTLSCSPISGHRSVSWYQQTPGQGLQFLFEYFSETQRNKGNFPGRFSGRQFSNSRSEMNVSTLELGDSALYLCASRTGQGGNRVEKLFFGSGTQLSVL.

The V gene is TRBV13, the J gene TRBJ2-3; possibly TRBD2 for D (5 bases). The CDR3 runs to 15 residues. The V gene's germline CDR1 is PRHDT and CDR2 FYEKMQ (reference sequence). The V and J ends lost 1 base and 2 bases respectively, with 10 bases between them. The CDR3 loop is CASSLDQRATDTQYF. In DNA, the CDR3 is TGTGCCAGCAGCTTAGACCAGAGGGCCACAGATACGCAGTATTTT.

This chain uses TRBV27 with TRBJ2-7, with 7 nucleotides matching TRBD1. Germline V gene data show CDR1 as MNHEY and CDR2 as SMNVEV (reference sequence). This CDR3 has 14 residues. Trimming at V came to 0 bases and at J to 4 bases, leaving 3 bases not matched to a gene. DNA for the CDR3: TGTGCCAGCAGTTTATCCGGGGACAGTTACGAGCAGTACTTC. This encodes CASSLSGDSYEQYF.

This clone was picked up a small number of times. The rearrangement links TRBV5-8 to TRBJ1-3; D remains ambiguous. This CDR3 is 14 amino acids long. Trimming stripped 0 bases from V and 0 bases from J, with 4 bases between. Germline lookup yields CDR1 SGHTS and CDR2 YDEGEE. CDR3 sequence reads: CASSLGISGNTIYF. CDR3 nucleotide sequence: TGTGCCAGCAGCTTGGGAATCTCTGGAAACACCATATATTTT.

The rearrangement joins TRBV5-1 to TRBJ2-2; 7 nucleotides align to TRBD1. Germline V CDR1 and CDR2: SGHRS, YFSETQ. With V trimmed by 3 bases and J by 0 bases, 2 bases remained unmatched. The CDR3 spans 15 residues. CDR3 in DNA: TGCGCCAGCAGCTCGGACAGGCCGAACACCGGGGAGCTGTTTTTT. This encodes CASSSDRPNTGELFF.

The V and J genes are TRBV2 and TRBJ1-2; D is ambiguous. Germline CDR1 is SNHLY and CDR2 is FYNNEI. The CDR3 is 15 residues long. With 2 bases removed from V and 0 bases from J, the gap between germline ends came to 10 bases. The CDR3 protein is CASSEFFPANYGYTF. As DNA, the CDR3 is TGTGCCAGCAGTGAATTTTTCCCAGCTAACTATGGCTACACCTTC.

CDR3 DNA sequence: TGCGCCAGCAGCTTGGGACTAGCGGGTGATACAGATACGCAGTATTTT. Its translation is CASSLGLAGDTDTQYF. The rearrangement uses TRBV5-1 and TRBJ2-3; 10 nucleotides line up with TRBD2. The CDR3 has 16 residues. Germline V CDR1 and CDR2: SGHRS, YFSETQ. The V gene end was trimmed by 0 bases and the J gene end by 3 bases; junction bases not matched to a gene: 4.

The chain recombines TRBV19 with TRBJ2-1; 13 bases map to TRBD2. CDR1 is LNHDA, CDR2 SQIVND, per germline (reference sequence). The CDR3 loop spans 16 amino acids. Trimming took 4 bases from V and 15 from J; bases not matched to a gene: 15. For the CDR3, the DNA is TGTGCCAGTAGTACCTCTGGACTAGCGGGAGTGGATTATTGGTTCTTC. It specifies CASSTSGLAGVDYWFF.

The rearrangement uses TRBV5-6 and TRBJ2-7, with D unclear. The CDR3 runs 15 residues. V was clipped by 2 bases and J by 0 bases, with 12 bases between them. CDR1 and CDR2 from the germline V gene are SGHDT and YYEEEE. The DNA for the CDR3 is TGTGCCAGCAGCTTTCGAGGAACACGCTCCTACGAGCAGTACTTC. Encoded protein: CASSFRGTRSYEQYF.

The V and J genes are TRBV30 and TRBJ1-2, with D perhaps matching TRBD1 (5 bases). Germline CDR1 is GTSNPN and CDR2 is SVGIG (reference sequence). The CDR3 totals 13 residues. Deletions cut 3 bases from V and 7 bases from J, with 15 bases between. The CDR3 sequence: CAWRGTVGGGYTF. Here the CDR3 DNA reads TGTGCCTGGAGGGGGACTGTCGGGGGTGGCTACACCTTC.

The chain carries TRBV18 and TRBJ2-7; D not certain. The CDR3 has 15 residues. CDR1 and CDR2 (germline): KGHSH, LQKENI. V shed 0 bases and J shed 6 bases, with 15 bases lying between them. The CDR3 region is CASSPPNTPSGEQYF. CDR3 coding DNA: TGTGCCAGCTCACCACCTAATACCCCTTCAGGCGAGCAGTACTTC.

This clone appeared a few times. This chain links TRBV4-2 with TRBJ2-1; 11 nucleotides line up with TRBD2. J lost 2 bases, V lost 0 bases, and 0 bases had no gene match. The germline gives CDR1 LGHNA, CDR2 YNFKEQ. The CDR3 contains 16 residues. The CDR3 DNA follows: TGTGCCAGCAGCCAAGAGACTAGCGGGACCTACAATGAGCAGTTCTTC. This translates into CASSQETSGTYNEQFF.

The rearrangement uses TRBV18 and TRBJ1-1, with a tentative D call TRBD1 (5 bases). Trimming removed 5 bases from V and 3 bases from J, with 16 bases in between. This CDR3 comprises 15 residues. Germline loops: CDR1 KGHSH, CDR2 LQKENI. The CDR3 here is CASSRGAVRDTEAFF. CDR3 nucleotides: TGTGCCAGCTCAAGAGGGGCGGTGAGGGACACTGAAGCTTTCTTT.

The CDR3 DNA is TGTGCCAACCAGGGGGCGCAGGGAAACACCATATATTTT. Its translation is CANQGAQGNTIYF. The V call is TRBV10-3, the J call TRBJ1-3, with 8 bases identical to TRBD1. Germline CDR1 is ENHRY and CDR2 is SYGVKD. After removal of 10 bases from V and 4 bases from J, the junction contained 6 bases not matched to a gene. This CDR3 contains 13 residues.

This chain uses TRBV2 with TRBJ2-7; 9 bases are a match to TRBD1. V gave up 7 bases and J gave up 1 base; unmatched junction bases: 2. Germline CDR1 reads SNHLY; CDR2 reads FYNNEI. The CDR3 length is 13 residues. Here the CDR3 DNA reads TGTGCCAGCAAGACAGGGGGTTCCTACGAGCAGTACTTC. Its translation: CASKTGGSYEQYF.

This clone was observed a handful of times. The chain employs TRBV4-1 and TRBJ2-2; 7 nucleotides agree with TRBD2. The germline gives CDR1 MGHRA, CDR2 YSYEKL. V lost 0 bases to trimming and J lost 5 bases; unmatched junction nucleotides: 18. The CDR3 contains 20 residues. The CDR3 loop reads CASSQEALKQRGTGTGELFF. CDR3 in DNA: TGCGCCAGCAGCCAAGAGGCTTTAAAGCAGCGGGGCACCGGTACCGGGGAGCTGTTTTTT.

J is TRBJ2-7 and V is TRBV6-1; D possibly corresponds to TRBD2 (6 bases). V lost 7 bases and J 0 bases, leaving 13 bases between the germline ends. CDR1 is MNHNS and CDR2 is SASEGT in the germline V gene. The CDR3 loop spans 14 amino acids. CDR3 sequence: CASKEGILSYEQYF. In nucleotides, the CDR3 is TGTGCCAGCAAGGAGGGTATCCTCTCCTACGAGCAGTACTTC.

This chain joins TRBV15 and TRBJ2-3; 7 nucleotides align to TRBD2. V gave up 0 bases and J gave up 1 base; unmatched junction bases: 7. The germline V gene has CDR1 LNHNV and CDR2 YYDKDF (reference sequence). The CDR3 runs 17 residues. CDR3 in amino acids: CATSRDISGTRTDTQYF. CDR3 sequence (DNA): TGTGCCACCAGCAGAGATATAAGCGGGACCCGCACAGATACGCAGTATTTT.

The CDR3 DNA reads as TGTGCCAGCAGCCTTAAGGGACAGGGATACACAGATACGCAGTATTTT. As protein: CASSLKGQGYTDTQYF. The gene calls are TRBV11-2 and TRBJ2-3, with 9 bases matching TRBD1. Germline-derived CDR1 and CDR2 are SGHAT and FQNNGV. J lost 2 bases, V lost 5 bases, and 8 bases had no gene match. The length of the CDR3 is 16 residues. The full variable domain, in which reference TRBV11-2 and TRBJ2-3 provide the parts outside the CDR3, is EAGVAQSPRYKIIEKRQSVAFWCNPISGHATLYWYQQILGQGPKLLIQFQNNGVVDDSQLPKDRFSAERLKGVDSTLKIQPAKLEDSAVYLCASSLKGQGYTDTQYFGPGTRLTVL.

In DNA form, the CDR3 reads TGTGCCAGCAGTTCGGGTGGGAGCCGAGCTATTGACGAGCAGTACTTC. It codes for CASSSGGSRAIDEQYF. The chain uses TRBV5-4 and TRBJ2-7, with D maybe TRBD2 (5 bases). Trimming left V 5 bases short and J 5 bases short, with 23 bases between. Germline CDR1 and CDR2: SGHNT and YYREEE (reference sequence). There are 16 residues in the CDR3.

This chain uses TRBV7-3 with TRBJ2-1, with 11 bases that match TRBD2. Germline V gene lookup returns CDR1 SGHTA and CDR2 FQGTGA. This CDR3 is 14 amino acids long. The V segment lost 5 bases and the J segment 4 bases; nucleotides outside the gene matches: 1. DNA of the CDR3: TGTGCCAGCAGCGGACTAGCGGGTTACAATGAGCAGTTCTTC. Residues: CASSGLAGYNEQFF.

V is TRBV5-1 and J is TRBJ1-1; D not resolved. CDR3 length: 13 residues. CDR1 SGHRS and CDR2 YFSETQ come from the germline V gene. V was clipped by 1 base and J by 6 bases, with 10 bases between them. The CDR3 loop reads CASSLQRRAEAFF. DNA for the CDR3: TGCGCCAGCAGCTTGCAGCGGAGGGCTGAAGCTTTCTTT.

The gene calls are TRBV7-2 and TRBJ1-2; 7 nucleotides match TRBD1. V trimming: 10 bases; J trimming: 0 bases; junction bases outside the gene matches: 8. This CDR3 contains 14 residues. Germline CDR1 and CDR2: SGHTA and FQGNSA. The CDR3 spells CATYGTAANYGYTF. Written as DNA, the CDR3 is TGTGCCACCTACGGGACAGCAGCTAACTATGGCTACACCTTC.